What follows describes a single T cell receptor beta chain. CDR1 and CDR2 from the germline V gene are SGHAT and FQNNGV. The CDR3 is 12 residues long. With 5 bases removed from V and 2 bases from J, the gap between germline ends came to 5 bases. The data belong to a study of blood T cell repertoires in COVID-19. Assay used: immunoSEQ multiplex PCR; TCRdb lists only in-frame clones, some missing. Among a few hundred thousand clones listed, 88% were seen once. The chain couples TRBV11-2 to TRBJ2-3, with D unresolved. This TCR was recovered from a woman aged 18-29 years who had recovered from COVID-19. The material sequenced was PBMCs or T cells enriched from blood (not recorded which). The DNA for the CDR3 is TGTGCCAGCAGCCCAGTCACAGATACGCAGTATTTT. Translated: CASSPVTDTQYF.